This T cell receptor (beta chain) was identified in a study of T cell responses to AZD1222 COVID-19 vaccine. Regarding the study as a whole: White British ancestry dominated among donors, who included more females, and clonal diversity was possibly underestimated. Two AZD1222 administrations were followed by greater Spike-specific TCR breadth and depth. Close to half of all spike-specific TCRs reportedly target regions of the variants that are unmutated. Vaccine-associated CD4 TCRs ranged over spike, dominating at 160-218 and 743-854.

This clone was recorded once. Its antigen is currently unknown. The V segment lost 5 bases and the J segment 2 bases; nucleotides outside the gene matches: 12. Germline CDR1 SGHTA, CDR2 FQGNSA. The CDR3 has 17 residues. TCRdb's copy holds only in-frame clones and misses some; the assay was immunoSEQ multiplex PCR. The sample has approximately 85,000 clones, 80% to 90% seen once. The gene calls are TRBV7-2 and TRBJ2-3, with TRBD2 matching over 8 bases. Sequenced here: peripheral blood, sampled on day 0 of AZD1222 vaccination. This clonotype was obtained from an adult in good health. CDR3 bases: TGTGCCAGCAGCCGCAGACTCGGGGGGGCGAACACAGATACGCAGTATTTT. Translating gives CASSRRLGGANTDTQYF.